These 4 T cell receptor beta chains were all obtained from the same sample, sequenced in a study of CD8 T cells in ankylosing spondylitis. Study results and caveats: Blood from ankylosing spondylitis patients appeared to carry a characteristic roughly 8-variant TCR beta motif.

TCRdb independently ran MiXCR on the 5' RACE reads; one entry per CDR3 protein. The profile shows about 450,000 distinct CDR3 sequences, 25% to 30% of them singletons. For these receptors, no antigen is known. Material: blood, either unsorted or a sorted T cell fraction (not recorded which). The receptors derive from a male donor with ankylosing spondylitis.

V and J are TRBV5-5 and TRBJ1-5, with D possibly matching TRBD1 (5 bases). This CDR3 contains 15 residues. Germline lookup yields CDR1 SGHKS and CDR2 YYEKEE (reference sequence). V was shortened by 0 bases and J by 5 bases, with 12 bases between the two germline ends. The CDR3 region is CASSLDRDWYQPQHF. The DNA of the CDR3 is TGTGCCAGCAGCTTGGACCGGGACTGGTATCAGCCCCAGCATTTT.

This clonotype was recorded a few times. The gene calls are TRBV29-1 and TRBJ2-3, with 16 bases matching TRBD2. The CDR3 totals 16 residues. The J segment lost 4 bases and the V segment lost 6 bases, leaving 7 bases of the junction unmatched. Germline CDR1 reads SQVTM; CDR2 reads ANQGSEA. The chain's CDR3 is CSVSGTSGRAPDTQYF. In DNA, the CDR3 is TGCAGCGTCTCCGGGACTAGCGGGAGGGCCCCAGATACGCAGTATTTT.

The V and J genes are TRBV20-1 and TRBJ2-7; D remains unclear. CDR3 length equals 11 residues. CDR1 and CDR2 (germline): DFQATT, SNEGSKA (reference sequence). V was pared by 3 bases and J by 2 bases, with 5 bases between. The DNA for the CDR3 is TGCAGTGCTAGTCCGACCTACGAGCAGTACTTC. Residues: CSASPTYEQYF.

This rearrangement joins TRBV24-1 to TRBJ2-1, with 10 bases lining up with TRBD2. The CDR3 has 15 amino acids. CDR1 KGHDR and CDR2 SFDVKD come from the germline V gene. The J segment lost 6 bases and the V segment lost 6 bases, leaving 7 bases of the junction unmatched. DNA of the CDR3: TGTGCCACCAGTAAAGCGGGAGGGCCCGCCAATGAGCAGTTCTTC. Translation: CATSKAGGPANEQFF.